These T cell receptor beta chains were read from a single sample in a study of blood T cell repertoires in COVID-19. Produced via immunoSEQ multiplex PCR; TCRdb's table is partial and in-frame only. The sample holds 200,000 to 300,000 clones, around 89% seen once. Source material: PBMCs or T cells enriched from blood (not recorded which). The receptors were sampled from a woman aged 40 to 55 with acute COVID-19. Each CDR3 is given with its conserved first and last residue. D genes are given only for firm matches. Not every row has a clone size; where given, it reads once, few, many or a size class.

abundance: .; v_gene: TRBV5-6; j_gene: TRBJ1-2; d_gene: .; CDR3aa: CASSPYVQTANYGYTF; CDR3nt: TGTGCCAGCAGCCCCTACGTCCAGACAGCTAACTATGGCTACACCTTC
abundance: .; v_gene: TRBV11-2; j_gene: TRBJ2-3; d_gene: .; CDR3aa: CASSSVPGGDTQYF; CDR3nt: TGTGCCAGCAGCTCAGTACCAGGAGGGGATACGCAGTATTTT
abundance: few; v_gene: TRBV11-2; j_gene: TRBJ1-3; d_gene: .; CDR3aa: CASSFQFVGAGNTIYF; CDR3nt: TGTGCCAGCAGCTTCCAATTCGTTGGGGCGGGAAACACCATATATTTT
abundance: .; v_gene: TRBV7-9; j_gene: TRBJ2-7; d_gene: TRBD1; CDR3aa: CASSYDRDPSHYEQYF; CDR3nt: TGTGCCAGCAGCTACGACAGGGACCCTTCCCACTACGAGCAGTACTTC
abundance: .; v_gene: TRBV14; j_gene: TRBJ2-1; d_gene: TRBD1; CDR3aa: CASSQEQGVFMRQFF; CDR3nt: TGTGCCAGCAGCCAAGAACAGGGGGTCTTTATGAGGCAGTTCTTC
abundance: .; v_gene: TRBV12-3/TRBV12-4; j_gene: TRBJ2-5; d_gene: .; CDR3aa: CASSYRVSETQYF; CDR3nt: TGTGCCAGCAGTTATAGAGTGTCAGAGACCCAGTACTTC
abundance: .; v_gene: TRBV6-5; j_gene: TRBJ1-4; d_gene: TRBD1; CDR3aa: CASEAQGDSNEKLFF; CDR3nt: TGTGCCAGCGAAGCACAGGGGGATAGTAATGAAAAACTGTTTTTT
abundance: .; v_gene: TRBV30; j_gene: TRBJ1-1; d_gene: TRBD1; CDR3aa: CAWSGDRSYTEAFF; CDR3nt: TGTGCCTGGAGTGGGGACAGAAGTTACACTGAAGCTTTCTTT
abundance: .; v_gene: TRBV9; j_gene: TRBJ2-3; d_gene: TRBD1; CDR3aa: CASSPGGSQMIYF; CDR3nt: TGTGCCAGCAGCCCAGGGGGCTCCCAGATGATTTATTTT
abundance: .; v_gene: TRBV5-1; j_gene: TRBJ2-1; d_gene: .; CDR3aa: CASSLGSIHNEQFF; CDR3nt: TGCGCCAGCAGCTTGGGGTCTATACACAATGAGCAGTTCTTC
abundance: .; v_gene: TRBV4-1; j_gene: TRBJ1-2; d_gene: .; CDR3aa: CASSQDTRLLDRFLAYGYTF; CDR3nt: TGCGCCAGCAGCCAAGATACCAGGCTCCTAGACAGGTTTTTGGCCTATGGCTACACCTTC
abundance: .; v_gene: TRBV7-2; j_gene: TRBJ1-4; d_gene: TRBD1; CDR3aa: CASSLGWGQTAEKLFF; CDR3nt: TGTGCCAGCAGCTTAGGGTGGGGACAGACGGCTGAAAAACTGTTTTTT
abundance: .; v_gene: TRBV18; j_gene: TRBJ1-4; d_gene: .; CDR3aa: CASSPSVGALNEKLFF; CDR3nt: TGTGCCAGCTCACCCTCCGTGGGGGCATTAAATGAAAAACTGTTTTTT
abundance: .; v_gene: TRBV28; j_gene: TRBJ1-1; d_gene: .; CDR3aa: CATQSLMRGPNTEAFF; CDR3nt: TGTGCCACCCAAAGTCTTATGCGGGGGCCGAACACTGAAGCTTTCTTT
abundance: .; v_gene: TRBV19; j_gene: TRBJ1-4; d_gene: TRBD1; CDR3aa: CASNGRQGAVGEKLFF; CDR3nt: TGTGCCAGTAATGGGAGACAGGGGGCAGTAGGTGAAAAACTGTTTTTT
abundance: .; v_gene: TRBV5-1; j_gene: TRBJ2-5; d_gene: TRBD2; CDR3aa: CASSLKTSGRRETQYF; CDR3nt: TGCGCCAGCAGCTTGAAAACTAGCGGGAGACGTGAGACCCAGTACTTC
abundance: .; v_gene: TRBV6-2/TRBV6-3; j_gene: TRBJ2-7; d_gene: TRBD2; CDR3aa: CASSYPRREGLHEQYF; CDR3nt: TGTGCCAGCAGTTACCCGCGGCGGGAGGGCCTGCACGAGCAGTACTTC
abundance: .; v_gene: TRBV7-8; j_gene: TRBJ1-5; d_gene: .; CDR3aa: CASSFGRVNQPQHF; CDR3nt: TGTGCCAGCAGCTTTGGCAGGGTTAATCAGCCCCAGCATTTT
abundance: .; v_gene: TRBV30; j_gene: TRBJ2-1; d_gene: .; CDR3aa: CAWSGSNEQFF; CDR3nt: TGTGCCTGGAGTGGTTCTAATGAGCAGTTCTTC
abundance: .; v_gene: TRBV19; j_gene: TRBJ2-3; d_gene: TRBD2; CDR3aa: CASSFRLAGRGGNTDTQYF; CDR3nt: TGTGCCAGTAGTTTCCGACTAGCGGGGAGGGGTGGGAACACAGATACGCAGTATTTT
abundance: .; v_gene: TRBV7-2; j_gene: TRBJ2-3; d_gene: .; CDR3aa: CASSPYVSTDTQYF; CDR3nt: TGTGCCAGCAGCCCCTACGTATCCACAGATACGCAGTATTTT
abundance: .; v_gene: TRBV27; j_gene: TRBJ1-1; d_gene: TRBD1; CDR3aa: CASRSSPHRGYTEAFF; CDR3nt: TGTGCCAGCAGATCGTCACCTCACAGGGGATACACTGAAGCTTTCTTT
abundance: once; v_gene: TRBV6-4; j_gene: TRBJ2-1; d_gene: TRBD2; CDR3aa: CASSSVAGDYNEQFF; CDR3nt: TGTGCCAGCAGCTCCGTAGCGGGGGATTACAATGAGCAGTTCTTC
abundance: .; v_gene: TRBV2; j_gene: TRBJ2-3; d_gene: .; CDR3aa: CASSVGRGGGTDTQYF; CDR3nt: TGTGCCAGCAGTGTCGGTAGGGGCGGGGGCACAGATACGCAGTATTTT
abundance: .; v_gene: TRBV7-2; j_gene: TRBJ2-3; d_gene: .; CDR3aa: CASSLSRHSTDTQYF; CDR3nt: TGTGCCAGCAGCTTGTCGAGACATAGCACAGATACGCAGTATTTT
abundance: .; v_gene: TRBV18; j_gene: TRBJ2-7; d_gene: TRBD2; CDR3aa: CASSPRNRVLAGFYEQYF; CDR3nt: TGTGCCAGCTCACCCCGAAACAGGGTACTAGCGGGCTTCTACGAGCAGTACTTC
abundance: .; v_gene: TRBV4-1; j_gene: TRBJ1-3; d_gene: TRBD1; CDR3aa: CASSGTGPSGNTIYF; CDR3nt: TGCGCCAGCAGCGGGACAGGGCCCTCTGGAAACACCATATATTTT
abundance: .; v_gene: TRBV5-5; j_gene: TRBJ1-3; d_gene: TRBD1; CDR3aa: CASSPRQGEDSGNTIYF; CDR3nt: TGTGCCAGCAGCCCAAGACAGGGAGAAGATTCTGGAAACACCATATATTTT
abundance: once; v_gene: TRBV9; j_gene: TRBJ2-1; d_gene: TRBD2; CDR3aa: CASSATSGFGEQFF; CDR3nt: TGTGCCAGCAGCGCGACTAGCGGGTTTGGTGAGCAGTTCTTC
abundance: .; v_gene: TRBV12-3/TRBV12-4; j_gene: TRBJ1-1; d_gene: .; CDR3aa: CASSSFDTEAFF; CDR3nt: TGTGCCAGCAGCTCCTTCGACACTGAAGCTTTCTTT
abundance: few; v_gene: TRBV18; j_gene: TRBJ1-6; d_gene: .; CDR3aa: CASSPRTVENSPLHF; CDR3nt: TGTGCCAGCTCACCTAGGACAGTTGAAAATTCACCCCTCCACTTT
abundance: .; v_gene: TRBV2; j_gene: TRBJ1-2; d_gene: TRBD1; CDR3aa: CASRGGRQGNYGYTF; CDR3nt: TGTGCCAGCAGGGGGGGAAGACAGGGGAACTATGGCTACACCTTC
abundance: .; v_gene: TRBV4-1; j_gene: TRBJ1-1; d_gene: TRBD1; CDR3aa: CASSHEGDRNTEAFF; CDR3nt: TGCGCCAGCAGCCACGAGGGGGACAGGAACACTGAAGCTTTCTTT
abundance: .; v_gene: TRBV2; j_gene: TRBJ1-3; d_gene: .; CDR3aa: CASRSRGIINTIYF; CDR3nt: TGTGCCAGCAGGTCCAGGGGAATAATAAACACCATATATTTT
abundance: .; v_gene: TRBV19; j_gene: TRBJ1-4; d_gene: .; CDR3aa: CASMSAGGREKLFF; CDR3nt: TGTGCCAGTATGTCCGCAGGTGGCAGGGAAAAACTGTTTTTT
abundance: .; v_gene: TRBV5-1; j_gene: TRBJ2-7; d_gene: TRBD2; CDR3aa: CASSSSSGYSYEQYF; CDR3nt: TGCGCCAGCAGCTCCTCTAGCGGTTACTCCTACGAGCAGTACTTC
abundance: .; v_gene: TRBV5-1; j_gene: TRBJ2-3; d_gene: .; CDR3aa: CASSAGLSDTQYF; CDR3nt: TGCGCCAGCAGTGCAGGGTTATCAGATACGCAGTATTTT
abundance: .; v_gene: TRBV11-2; j_gene: TRBJ1-1; d_gene: TRBD1; CDR3aa: CASSPGTGMNTEAFF; CDR3nt: TGTGCCAGCAGCCCCGGGACAGGGATGAACACTGAAGCTTTCTTT
abundance: .; v_gene: TRBV6-5; j_gene: TRBJ1-5; d_gene: .; CDR3aa: CASSSGGGRSNQPQHF; CDR3nt: TGTGCCAGCAGTTCCGGGGGGGGTAGGAGCAATCAGCCCCAGCATTTT
abundance: once; v_gene: TRBV5-4; j_gene: TRBJ2-5; d_gene: TRBD2; CDR3aa: CASSPSGSRTQYF; CDR3nt: TGTGCCAGCAGCCCGAGCGGGAGTAGGACCCAGTACTTC
abundance: .; v_gene: TRBV7-9; j_gene: TRBJ2-1; d_gene: TRBD1; CDR3aa: CASSLILTGTGNNEQFF; CDR3nt: TGTGCCAGCAGCTTAATCCTTACCGGGACAGGGAATAATGAGCAGTTCTTC
abundance: .; v_gene: TRBV27; j_gene: TRBJ1-1; d_gene: .; CDR3aa: CASSSGNTEAFF; CDR3nt: TGTGCCAGCAGTTCGGGGAACACTGAAGCTTTCTTT
abundance: few; v_gene: TRBV5-4; j_gene: TRBJ2-1; d_gene: TRBD2; CDR3aa: CASSFSLADYNEQFF; CDR3nt: TGTGCCAGCAGCTTTTCTCTAGCGGACTACAATGAGCAGTTCTTC
abundance: .; v_gene: TRBV20-1; j_gene: TRBJ1-4; d_gene: .; CDR3aa: CSAWGPEKLFF; CDR3nt: TGCAGTGCTTGGGGGCCTGAAAAACTGTTTTTT
abundance: .; v_gene: TRBV5-4; j_gene: TRBJ2-7; d_gene: TRBD2; CDR3aa: CASSLRREYYYEQYF; CDR3nt: TGTGCCAGCAGCTTGCGGCGGGAGTATTACTACGAGCAGTACTTC
abundance: .; v_gene: TRBV5-1; j_gene: TRBJ2-1; d_gene: TRBD2; CDR3aa: CASSFIPTSQNEQFF; CDR3nt: TGCGCCAGCAGCTTCATCCCGACTAGCCAAAATGAGCAGTTCTTC
abundance: .; v_gene: TRBV18; j_gene: TRBJ1-2; d_gene: .; CDR3aa: CASSPVQGNYGYTF; CDR3nt: TGTGCCAGCTCACCGGTACAGGGCAACTATGGCTACACCTTC
abundance: .; v_gene: TRBV28; j_gene: TRBJ2-5; d_gene: TRBD2; CDR3aa: CASRLGLAMRETQYF; CDR3nt: TGTGCCAGCAGGCTGGGACTAGCGATGAGGGAGACCCAGTACTTC
abundance: .; v_gene: TRBV11-1; j_gene: TRBJ1-6; d_gene: TRBD1; CDR3aa: CASSNRPGQQNSPLHF; CDR3nt: TGTGCCAGCAGTAACAGACCGGGACAGCAAAATTCACCCCTCCACTTT
abundance: .; v_gene: TRBV7-2; j_gene: TRBJ2-5; d_gene: TRBD2; CDR3aa: CASSLRSGRQETQYF; CDR3nt: TGTGCCAGCAGCTTGCGTAGCGGGAGACAAGAGACCCAGTACTTC
abundance: .; v_gene: TRBV6-5; j_gene: TRBJ1-2; d_gene: TRBD1; CDR3aa: CASSLKGTGYIYGYTF; CDR3nt: TGTGCCAGCAGTTTGAAGGGGACAGGGTACATATATGGCTACACCTTC
abundance: .; v_gene: TRBV5-1; j_gene: TRBJ1-3; d_gene: .; CDR3aa: CASSLESGIGNTIYF; CDR3nt: TGCGCCAGCAGCTTGGAGTCCGGGATAGGAAACACCATATATTTT